These 5 T cell receptor beta chains came from one sample sequenced in a study of beta chain features in type 1 diabetes. The study, taken as a whole, reports: In all four CD4+ subsets, TCRB CDR3 length was significantly, moderately reduced in type 1 diabetes.

Their antigens are not known. Expressed TCRB transcripts were sequenced because the entire RNA isolate underwent reverse transcription. The repertoire was sequenced with immunoSEQ multiplex PCR; TCRdb's copy has only in-frame clones and lacks some. The table shows about 370,000 clones, with 8.5% to 10% occurring only once. Material for sequencing was central memory CD4+ T cells from blood. Every receptor here comes from a man aged 30 to 45 with type 1 diabetes.

CDR3 region: CASTTGTGMNTEAFF. In nucleotides, the CDR3 is TGTGCCAGCACCACCGGGACAGGGATGAACACTGAAGCTTTCTTT. The chain employs TRBV18 and TRBJ1-1, with 9 bases lining up with TRBD1. V shed 8 bases and J 0 bases; nucleotides not matched to a gene: 7. The CDR3 spans 15 residues. The V gene's germline CDR1 is KGHSH and CDR2 LQKENI.

In this sample, this clone turned up a few times. This chain uses TRBV7-2 with TRBJ2-5, with D perhaps assigned TRBD1 or TRBD2 (6 bases each). V was cut by 6 bases and J by 2 bases, with 13 bases left in between. The CDR3 has 14 residues. CDR1 and CDR2 from the germline V gene are SGHTA and FQGNSA. The CDR3 sequence is CASRRGGNQETQYF. As DNA, the CDR3 is TGTGCCAGCAGAAGAGGGGGGAATCAAGAGACCCAGTACTTC.

This clone was counted only a few times. The chain recombines TRBV9 with TRBJ1-1; no definite D call. There are 12 residues in the CDR3. Germline CDR1 SGDLS, CDR2 YYNGEE. V gave up 6 bases and J gave up 10 bases, with 16 bases separating them. The CDR3 reads CASTSGEHIAFF. CDR3 sequence (DNA): TGTGCCAGCACATCAGGAGAACATATAGCTTTCTTT.

The V and J genes are TRBV11-2 and TRBJ1-4; D might be TRBD1 (5 bases). V was cut by 2 bases and J by 4 bases, with 11 bases left in between. The germline CDR1 and CDR2 sequences are SGHAT and FQNNGV. The CDR3 runs 15 residues. The CDR3 nucleotides read TGTGCCAGCAGCTTAAGGGGTCAGATTAATGAAAAACTGTTTTTT. Protein: CASSLRGQINEKLFF.

This sequence joins TRBV5-5 and TRBJ2-1; 10 bases align to TRBD1. From germline, CDR1 is SGHKS and CDR2 YYEKEE (reference sequence). V dropped 2 bases and J dropped 9; count of bases not matched to a gene: 14. The CDR3 has 17 residues. CDR3 sequence: CASSLLPGQGSSSEQFF. CDR3 bases: TGTGCCAGCAGCTTACTTCCGGGACAGGGGTCTTCTAGTGAGCAGTTCTTC.